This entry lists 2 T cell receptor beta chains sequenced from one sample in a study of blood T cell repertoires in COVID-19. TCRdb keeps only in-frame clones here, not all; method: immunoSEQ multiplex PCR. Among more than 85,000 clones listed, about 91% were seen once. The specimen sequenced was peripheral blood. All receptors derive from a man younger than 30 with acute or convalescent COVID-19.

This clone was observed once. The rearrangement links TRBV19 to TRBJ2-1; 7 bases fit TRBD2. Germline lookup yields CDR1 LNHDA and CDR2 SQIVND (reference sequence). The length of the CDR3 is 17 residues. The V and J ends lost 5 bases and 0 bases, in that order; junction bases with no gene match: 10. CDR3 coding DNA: TGTGCCAGTAGTGAGGCTAGCGGCCTTTTCTCCTACAATGAGCAGTTCTTC. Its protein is CASSEASGLFSYNEQFF.

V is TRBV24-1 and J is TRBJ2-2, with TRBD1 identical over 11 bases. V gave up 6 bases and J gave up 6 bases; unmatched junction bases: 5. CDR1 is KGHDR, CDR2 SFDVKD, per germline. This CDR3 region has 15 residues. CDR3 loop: CATSRDRGNSGELFF. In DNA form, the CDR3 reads TGTGCCACCAGTCGGGACAGGGGGAATTCCGGGGAGCTGTTTTTT.